The 32 T cell receptor beta chains in this list originate from one sample, sequenced in a study of vaccination effects on CD4 cells after COVID-19. Generated by immunoSEQ multiplex PCR, the TCRdb table keeps only in-frame clones and is missing some. The profile covers around 30,000 clones, with about 67% appearing a single time and roughly 9% taken by the ten largest. ViraFEST assay sequencing came after antigen-specific CD4+ T cells were expanded with viral peptide pools. The culture ran for roughly 10 days before CD4+ T cells were isolated. Two-dose BNT162b2 or mRNA-1273 vaccination was given to participants. These receptors are not linked to any known antigen. The sample in question was CD4+ T cells from PBMCs cultured with HCoV-NL63 spike peptides, obtained after COVID-19 vaccination. The receptors shown here come from a human donor who received a COVID-19 vaccine.

This chain links TRBV7-8 with TRBJ2-3; maybe TRBD2 (5 bases). Trimming pared 7 bases from V and 2 bases from J, leaving 16 bases between. Germline CDR1 SGHVS, CDR2 FQNEAQ. The CDR3 sequence is 15 residues long. This CDR3 is CASTSHGGLTDTQYF. CDR3 nucleotides: TGTGCCAGCACCTCCCACGGAGGACTCACAGATACGCAGTATTTT.

This chain connects TRBV27 to TRBJ1-2; weak D call: TRBD1 (5 bases). The CDR3 consists of 16 residues. Germline V gene sequence: CDR1 MNHEY, CDR2 SMNVEV (reference sequence). With 0 bases removed from V and 5 bases from J, the gap between germline ends came to 16 bases. The CDR3 loop reads CASSLSGGSGTYGYTF. CDR3 in DNA: TGTGCCAGCAGTTTATCCGGCGGGTCAGGGACGTATGGCTACACCTTC.

The V and J genes are TRBV29-1 and TRBJ1-2; unclear D gene. Looked up from germline, CDR1 is SQVTM and CDR2 is ANQGSEA. There are 11 residues in the CDR3. The CDR3 loop reads CSSDEGYGYTF. In nucleotides, the CDR3 is TGCAGTTCCGACGAGGGCTATGGCTACACCTTC.

This clone has more than one count but fewer than ten. The J gene is TRBJ2-1, the V gene TRBV5-1; the D is unclear. The germline CDR1 and CDR2 sequences are SGHRS and YFSETQ. The CDR3 sequence is 15 residues long. The V end lost 5 bases, the J end lost 4 bases, and 16 bases lay between the germline ends. The DNA for the CDR3 is TGCGCCAGCAGACCATCGGTACGGCCTTACAATGAGCAGTTCTTC. This codes for CASRPSVRPYNEQFF.

This rearrangement joins TRBV5-1 to TRBJ1-6, with a possible D match to TRBD1 (5 bases). Germline loops: CDR1 SGHRS, CDR2 YFSETQ. The CDR3 has 17 residues. V was clipped by 4 bases and J by 11 bases, with 25 bases between them. The CDR3 sequence is CASSLRPGRVSETPLHF. Here the CDR3 DNA reads TGCGCCAGCAGCCTACGACCGGGACGAGTCTCCGAGACACCCCTCCACTTT.

There are a few counts of this clone. The chain recombines TRBV6-5 with TRBJ1-2; D uncertain. Trimming pared 2 bases from V and 8 bases from J, leaving 12 bases between. In germline, CDR1 is MNHEY, CDR2 SVGAGI. The CDR3 spans 13 residues. DNA for the CDR3: TGTGCCAGCAGTTACAGGGAAAGGCTGGGCTACACCTTC. As protein: CASSYRERLGYTF.

The rearrangement joins TRBV28 to TRBJ1-5, with D perhaps TRBD1 (5 bases). Trimming cost V 6 bases and J 11 bases, with 17 bases left between them. Looked up from germline, CDR1 is MDHEN and CDR2 is SYDVKM. This CDR3 comprises 13 residues. The CDR3 DNA reads TGTGCCAGCAGCCAGGGATCTTTTCCGACCCAGCATTTT. Amino acids: CASSQGSFPTQHF.

There are a few counts of this clone. The genes are TRBV5-1 and TRBJ2-7; 8 bases agree with TRBD2. V was clipped by 4 bases and J by 2 bases; unmatched bases: 8. From germline, CDR1 is SGHRS and CDR2 YFSETQ. CDR3 length: 15 amino acids. The CDR3 DNA reads as TGCGCCAGCAGCGTCGGACTAGCTTTAACCTACGAGCAGTACTTC. As protein: CASSVGLALTYEQYF.

V and J are TRBV6-5 and TRBJ2-7, with TRBD2 matching 11 bases. Germline V gene sequence: CDR1 MNHEY, CDR2 SVGAGI. The ends lost 5 bases at V and 0 bases at J; junction bases unmatched: 3. The CDR3 consists of 15 residues. As DNA, the CDR3 is TGTGCCAGCAGTCCCGGGACTAGCGGCTCCTACGAGCAGTACTTC. Its protein product is CASSPGTSGSYEQYF.

V is TRBV19 and J is TRBJ1-4; no reliable D call. Trimming removed 5 bases at V and 7 bases at J, with 17 bases between. CDR1 is LNHDA, CDR2 SQIVND, per germline (reference sequence). CDR3 length equals 15 residues. The CDR3 nucleotides read TGTGCCAGTAGTCCGGGCCTAGGAGGTAGTGAAAAACTGTTTTTT. It is translated as CASSPGLGGSEKLFF.

The gene calls are TRBV5-1 and TRBJ1-6; maybe TRBD1 (6 bases). The CDR3 is 14 amino acids. Trimming cost V 9 bases and J 6 bases, with 16 bases left between them. Germline CDR1 is SGHRS and CDR2 is YFSETQ. CDR3 loop: CATRRDNRNSPLHF. The CDR3 DNA sequence: TGCGCCACCAGAAGGGACAACCGTAATTCACCCCTCCACTTT. The full variable domain, completed using reference TRBV5-1 and TRBJ1-6, is KAGVTQTPRYLIKTRGQQVTLSCSPISGHRSVSWYQQTPGQGLQFLFEYFSETQRNKGNFPGRFSGRQFSNSRSEMNVSTLELGDSALYLCATRRDNRNSPLHFGNGTRLTVT.

This clone is deemed medium-sized. The V call is TRBV12-5, the J call TRBJ1-2; TRBD1 aligns across 9 bases. The CDR3 is 13 amino acids. V lost 6 bases and J lost 6; bases outside the gene matches: 5. The germline V gene encodes CDR1 LGHNT and CDR2 FRNRAP. DNA of the CDR3: TGTGCTAGTGGCTCCGGGACAGGGCATGGCTACACCTTC. This sequence encodes CASGSGTGHGYTF. The full variable domain, rest sourced from reference TRBV12-5 and TRBJ1-2, is DARVTQTPRHKVTEMGQEVTMRCQPILGHNTVFWYRQTMMQGLELLAYFRNRAPLDDSGMPKDRFSAEMPDATLATLKIQPSEPRDSAVYFCASGSGTGHGYTFGSGTRLTVV.

V gene TRBV5-8 combines with J gene TRBJ2-5; D is ambiguous. CDR1 is SGHTS, CDR2 YDEGEE, per germline. The germline V and J ends were trimmed by 1 base and 0 bases, with 10 bases remaining between them. CDR3 size: 15 residues. CDR3 sequence: CASSLRWPDQETQYF. The CDR3 nucleotides are TGTGCCAGCAGCTTGAGGTGGCCCGACCAAGAGACCCAGTACTTC.

V and J are TRBV5-1 and TRBJ2-3; TRBD2 matches 8 bases. The CDR3 has 17 amino acids. Germline CDR1 is SGHRS and CDR2 is YFSETQ. V lost 0 bases, J lost 5 bases, and 11 bases stayed unmatched. CDR3 in DNA: TGCGCCAGCAGCTTGGAGGGCCGGGGGGGGCGGATAGATACGCAGTATTTT. This encodes CASSLEGRGGRIDTQYF.

This rearrangement joins TRBV5-1 to TRBJ2-5; 11 bases map to TRBD2. J lost 5 bases, V lost 1 base, and 7 bases had no gene match. CDR1 is SGHRS, CDR2 YFSETQ, per germline. The CDR3 has 16 residues. Here the CDR3 DNA reads TGCGCCAGCAGCTTGAGCACTAGCGGGAGTACGGAGACCCAGTACTTC. Protein product: CASSLSTSGSTETQYF. Full variable domain (missing parts from reference TRBV5-1 and TRBJ2-5): KAGVTQTPRYLIKTRGQQVTLSCSPISGHRSVSWYQQTPGQGLQFLFEYFSETQRNKGNFPGRFSGRQFSNSRSEMNVSTLELGDSALYLCASSLSTSGSTETQYFGPGTRLLVL.

The rearrangement joins TRBV18 to TRBJ1-1, with D maybe TRBD1 (6 bases). This CDR3 is 15 amino acids long. Trimming left V 3 bases short and J 1 base short, with 12 bases between. Germline V CDR1 and CDR2: KGHSH, LQKENI. The CDR3 nucleotides read TGTGCCAGCTCACCGGCGACAGGCACGAACACTGAAGCTTTCTTT. Translated: CASSPATGTNTEAFF.

The gene calls are TRBV6-1 and TRBJ2-2; 7 bases agree with TRBD2. Trimming at V came to 1 base and at J to 15 bases, leaving 8 bases not matched to a gene. The CDR3 spans 13 residues. From germline, CDR1 is MNHNS and CDR2 SASEGT. The CDR3 spells CASSEEWGGLVFF. The DNA of the CDR3 is TGTGCCAGCAGTGAAGAATGGGGGGGTCTCGTGTTTTTT.

The chain is built from TRBV6-2 or TRBV6-3 and TRBJ2-7; D may be TRBD1 (5 bases). The CDR3 covers 16 residues. Germline V gene lookup returns CDR1 MNHEY and CDR2 SVGEGT. The germline V and J ends were trimmed by 5 bases and 2 bases, with 19 bases remaining between them. In DNA form, the CDR3 reads TGTGCCAGCAGTCGAAACAGGATTCCTCTTCCCTACGAGCAGTACTTC. Protein: CASSRNRIPLPYEQYF.

This clone appeared a few times. The chain is built from TRBV4-1 and TRBJ1-1, with D tentatively TRBD1 (5 bases). Trimming cost V 2 bases and J 3 bases, with 7 bases left between them. CDR1 and CDR2 from the germline V gene are MGHRA and YSYEKL. CDR3 length equals 13 residues. The CDR3 DNA follows: TGCGCCAGCAGCCAACCAGGGTACACTGAAGCTTTCTTT. It is translated as CASSQPGYTEAFF.

This clone was seen a single time. The chain is built from TRBV7-9 and TRBJ2-1; D remains ambiguous. The CDR3 has 17 residues. V lost 7 bases and J 5 bases, leaving 24 bases between the germline ends. Germline lookup yields CDR1 SEHNR and CDR2 FQNEAQ (reference sequence). The CDR3 coding sequence is TGTGCCAGCAACCTACGGTGGGGTAGCAGAGTGAACAATGAGCAGTTCTTC. This encodes CASNLRWGSRVNNEQFF.

CDR3 sequence reads: CASRPRGPADTQYF. Here the CDR3 DNA reads TGTGCCAGCCGACCCAGGGGGCCCGCAGATACGCAGTATTTT. This chain joins TRBV7-9 and TRBJ2-3, with 8 bases that match TRBD1. This CDR3 region has 14 residues. The V gene's germline CDR1 is SEHNR and CDR2 FQNEAQ (reference sequence). After removal of 8 bases from V and 4 bases from J, the junction contained 8 bases not matched to a gene. Drawing the rest from reference TRBV7-9 and TRBJ2-3, the complete variable domain is DTGVSQNPRHKITKRGQNVTFRCDPISEHNRLYWYRQTLGQGPEFLTYFQNEAQLEKSRLLSDRFSAERPKGSFSTLEIQRTEQGDSAMYLCASRPRGPADTQYFGPGTRLTVL.

This chain connects TRBV2 to TRBJ2-7; D gene unclear. V lost 3 bases and J lost 7, with 16 bases in between. The germline V gene has CDR1 SNHLY and CDR2 FYNNEI. The CDR3 totals 14 residues. The CDR3 DNA reads as TGTGCCAGCAGTGAGATGGGCAGCTATGGGGAGCAGTACTTC. Translated, it gives CASSEMGSYGEQYF.

This clone was detected once. The V call is TRBV27, the J call TRBJ2-7, with 9 bases aligning to TRBD1. The V segment lost 3 bases and the J segment 0 bases; nucleotides outside the gene matches: 3. The germline gives CDR1 MNHEY, CDR2 SMNVEV (reference sequence). CDR3 length: 15 amino acids. CDR3 bases: TGTGCCAGCAGTTTGGACAGGGGAAGCTCCTACGAGCAGTACTTC. This codes for CASSLDRGSSYEQYF.

The gene calls are TRBV7-9 and TRBJ2-7, with a possible D match to TRBD1 (7 bases). The V and J ends lost 1 base and 1 base respectively, with 11 bases between them. Germline lookup yields CDR1 SEHNR and CDR2 FQNEAQ (reference sequence). This CDR3 region has 15 residues. DNA for the CDR3: TGTGCCAGCAGCTTAGAGGAGGGGGCTTCCTACGAGCAGTACTTC. Its translation is CASSLEEGASYEQYF. Full variable domain (rest looked up from reference TRBV7-9 and TRBJ2-7): DTGVSQNPRHKITKRGQNVTFRCDPISEHNRLYWYRQTLGQGPEFLTYFQNEAQLEKSRLLSDRFSAERPKGSFSTLEIQRTEQGDSAMYLCASSLEEGASYEQYFGPGTRLTVT.

The rearrangement links TRBV7-9 to TRBJ2-1; D is possibly TRBD2 (6 bases). V was shortened by 5 bases and J by 6 bases, with 17 bases between the two germline ends. There are 15 residues in the CDR3. Looked up from germline, CDR1 is SEHNR and CDR2 is FQNEAQ (reference sequence). The CDR3 here is CASSPPGTSSNEQFF. CDR3 nucleotide sequence: TGTGCCAGCAGCCCCCCTGGGACTTCCAGCAATGAGCAGTTCTTC.

The chain recombines TRBV3-1 (or the pseudogene TRBV3-2) with TRBJ1-2, with no clear D. The CDR3 has 15 amino acids. Per the germline V gene, CDR1 is LGHDT and CDR2 is YNNKEL (reference sequence). V was cut by 1 base and J by 4 bases, with 13 bases left in between. This CDR3 is CASSQVGSMSYGYTF. CDR3 coding DNA: TGTGCCAGCAGCCAAGTTGGTTCAATGAGCTATGGCTACACCTTC.

The V and J genes are TRBV27 and TRBJ1-6, with D hard to call. V was clipped by 4 bases and J by 11 bases, with 12 bases between them. The germline V gene encodes CDR1 MNHEY and CDR2 SMNVEV (reference sequence). The CDR3 consists of 13 residues. The DNA for the CDR3 is TGTGCCAGCAGTTATACCGAGAGTCCACCCCTCCACTTT. Its translation: CASSYTESPPLHF.

The chain employs TRBV7-6 and TRBJ2-1, with TRBD2 matching over 7 bases. Per germline, CDR1 SGHVS and CDR2 FNYEAQ. The CDR3 covers 13 residues. J gave up 12 bases and V 0 bases, and 5 bases lay outside the gene matches. The CDR3 loop reads CASSLARAGRQFF. CDR3 bases: TGTGCCAGCAGCTTAGCTCGAGCGGGACGGCAGTTCTTC.

This rearrangement joins TRBV6-4 to TRBJ2-1, with no clear D. This CDR3 region has 13 residues. From germline, CDR1 is MRHNA and CDR2 SNTAGT. The germline V and J ends were trimmed by 3 bases and 8 bases, with 11 bases remaining between them. The CDR3 reads CASSDSPQDEQFF. CDR3 nucleotides: TGTGCCAGCAGTGATAGTCCTCAGGATGAGCAGTTCTTC.

V gene TRBV6-1 combines with J gene TRBJ1-1; D is uncertain. CDR3 length: 12 amino acids. V was cut by 1 base and J by 10 bases, with 10 bases left in between. The germline V gene encodes CDR1 MNHNS and CDR2 SASEGT. CDR3 coding DNA: TGTGCCAGCAGTGAAGGGCTAACCGGAGCTTTCTTT. Translation gives CASSEGLTGAFF.

The chain is built from TRBV5-1 and TRBJ2-1; D ambiguous. V was shortened by 4 bases and J by 5 bases, with 10 bases between the two germline ends. CDR3 length: 13 amino acids. Germline CDR1 SGHRS, CDR2 YFSETQ. In DNA, the CDR3 is TGCGCCAGCAGCAGAGGACGGAACAATGAGCAGTTCTTC. Amino acids: CASSRGRNNEQFF.

This chain connects TRBV6-5 to TRBJ1-5; no firm D call. The CDR3 totals 13 residues. The germline V gene encodes CDR1 MNHEY and CDR2 SVGAGI. Between the trimmed V and J ends, which lost 10 bases and 0 bases, there was a span of 10 bases. Here the CDR3 DNA reads TGTGCCACCTACGATTATAGCAATCAGCCCCAGCATTTT. Amino acid sequence: CATYDYSNQPQHF.